This TCR beta chain was identified in a study of neurological immune-mediated disorders. Every sequencing run produced over 190 million TCR-beta sequences that came from 15-18 subjects. TCRdb called the 5' RACE reads again in MiXCR, with one record for every CDR3 protein. The profile shows about 71,000 distinct CDR3 sequences, roughly 13% of them singletons. There are 16 residues in the CDR3. Trimming pared 5 bases from V and 3 bases from J, leaving 17 bases between. CDR1 is SGHRS and CDR2 is YFSETQ in the germline V gene. The sample's time point: longitudinal time-point 1 (baseline). The TCR comes from a female donor with HTLV-1-associated myelopathy (HAM/TSP). The chain carries TRBV5-1 and TRBJ2-2; the D is unclear. The sequencing sample was made of PBMCs. CDR3: CASRSSPRPDTGELFF. In DNA form, the CDR3 reads TGCGCCAGCAGGTCATCCCCACGTCCGGACACCGGGGAGCTGTTTTTT.